This T cell receptor (beta chain) was obtained from a study of T-cell reconstitution after alpha-beta-depleted transplantation in children. Using unique molecular identifiers, the investigators prepared the TCRbeta library. TCRdb ran MiXCR on the PCR reads and lists one entry per CDR3 protein. Of around 340,000 distinct CDR3 sequences listed, about an eighth are singletons. The sample here was PBMCs, taken from the stem cell graft. The sequence was collected from a human donor who donated a stem cell graft to a child with Fanconi anemia.

The DNA of the CDR3 is TGTGCCAGCAGTTCGCAGCGGGGGAGCACAGATACGCAGTATTTT. It translates to CASSSQRGSTDTQYF. V and J are TRBV12-3 or TRBV12-4 and TRBJ2-3; 8 bases are a match to TRBD2. This CDR3 has 15 residues. V dropped 4 bases and J dropped 0; count of bases not matched to a gene: 3.